The 23 T cell receptor beta chains in this list originate from one sample, sequenced in a study of neurological immune-mediated disorders (dated by TCRdb to between 2019 and 2020). This specimen's time point label, interpreted: technical triplicate 3. The library was prepared using 5' RACE. The reads were generated on an Illumina HiSeq 2500. In-frame beta chains were kept once TCRdb had trimmed the public reads at Q25 with fastp and called clones with MiXCR. Entries that share a CDR3 protein sequence are merged under the most common genes and DNA. The sample includes about 45,000 distinct CDR3 sequences, with under 25% observed a single time. Jointly, the top ten make up 3.5% to 5% of the sample. What was sequenced was PBMCs. Every receptor here comes from a man aged 55 to 69 with HTLV-1-associated myelopathy (HAM/TSP).

This clonotype was counted at least ten times. V and J are TRBV5-1 and TRBJ2-7; 10 bases fit TRBD1. V was clipped by 4 bases and J by 2 bases; unmatched bases: 3. The germline V gene has CDR1 SGHRS and CDR2 YFSETQ. The CDR3 contains 14 residues. CDR3 bases: TGCGCCAGCAGCCCCGGACAGGGGGCCTACGAGCAGTACTTC. It encodes CASSPGQGAYEQYF. The whole variable domain, filled in from reference TRBV5-1 and TRBJ2-7, reads KAGVTQTPRYLIKTRGQQVTLSCSPISGHRSVSWYQQTPGQGLQFLFEYFSETQRNKGNFPGRFSGRQFSNSRSEMNVSTLELGDSALYLCASSPGQGAYEQYFGPGTRLTVT.

The chain couples TRBV24-1 to TRBJ2-2; 10 bases map to TRBD1. The trim removed 7 bases at V and 2 bases at J, leaving 3 bases unmatched. CDR1 is KGHDR and CDR2 is SFDVKD in the germline V gene. The CDR3 has 15 amino acids. The CDR3 reads CATRGQGGNTGELFF. Written as DNA, the CDR3 is TGTGCCACCAGAGGACAGGGGGGTAACACCGGGGAGCTGTTTTTT.

This chain joins TRBV5-1 and TRBJ1-1; TRBD1 might be the D (5 bases). Trimming left V 3 bases short and J 1 base short, with 10 bases between. Germline lookup yields CDR1 SGHRS and CDR2 YFSETQ. The CDR3 runs to 14 residues. The CDR3 region has the DNA TGCGCCAGCAGCTCATCAGGGTCGAACACTGAAGCTTTCTTT. Amino acid sequence: CASSSSGSNTEAFF.

This clonotype appeared many times. The chain carries TRBV12-3 or TRBV12-4 and TRBJ2-4, with D unresolved. With 6 bases removed from V and 10 bases from J, the gap between germline ends came to 13 bases. CDR3 length: 12 amino acids. The DNA of the CDR3 is TGTGCCAGCAGGCAAAACGTTGGGATTCAGTACTTC. Translation gives CASRQNVGIQYF.

This clonotype was recorded at least ten times. The chain uses TRBV7-6 and TRBJ2-3, with unresolved D. Germline CDR1 reads SGHVS; CDR2 reads FNYEAQ. V lost 1 base to trimming and J lost 2 bases, with 7 bases between them. There are 14 residues in the CDR3. Here the CDR3 DNA reads TGTGCCAGCAGCTTAGGGACGGCCACAGATACGCAGTATTTT. Translating it yields CASSLGTATDTQYF.

By its share, this clonotype is medium-sized. The V call is TRBV29-1, the J call TRBJ2-7; D is possibly TRBD1 (5 bases). Trimming cost V 7 bases and J 3 bases, with 10 bases left between them. Germline values: CDR1 SQVTM, CDR2 ANQGSEA. The CDR3 totals 11 residues. The CDR3 loop reads CSAGHGYEQYF. The CDR3 DNA is TGCAGCGCCGGACATGGCTACGAGCAGTACTTC.

There are many counts of this clonotype. V is TRBV2 and J is TRBJ2-1; D gene uncertain. V shed 5 bases and J shed 4 bases, with 12 bases lying between them. The germline gives CDR1 SNHLY, CDR2 FYNNEI. This CDR3 is 14 amino acids long. The CDR3 bases are TGTGCCAGCAGTCCCGAAATTTCATACAATGAGCAGTTCTTC. Its protein is CASSPEISYNEQFF.

This clonotype was seen at least ten times. This chain connects TRBV4-1 to TRBJ1-4, with 9 bases lining up with TRBD1. Germline V gives CDR1 MGHRA, CDR2 YSYEKL. The CDR3 has 15 amino acids. The junction had 9 bases not matched to a gene; V was cut back by 5 bases and J by 8 bases. The CDR3: CASSVTGQGKEKLFF. The CDR3 nucleotides are TGCGCCAGCAGCGTAACGGGACAGGGAAAGGAAAAACTGTTTTTT.

This clonotype occurred many times. The chain employs TRBV20-1 and TRBJ2-7, with 9 bases aligning to TRBD1. Germline V gives CDR1 DFQATT, CDR2 SNEGSKA (reference sequence). This CDR3 is built from 13 residues. The V gene end was trimmed by 1 base and the J gene end by 3 bases; junction bases not matched to a gene: 1. The CDR3 protein is CSARGTGVYEQYF. The CDR3 coding sequence is TGCAGTGCTAGAGGGACAGGGGTCTACGAGCAGTACTTC.

In its sample, this clonotype was seen many times. This chain connects TRBV28 to TRBJ2-2; no clear D. The V end was cut by 11 bases, the J end by 1 base, with 11 bases between. Per the germline V gene, CDR1 is MDHEN and CDR2 is SYDVKM. The CDR3 consists of 13 residues. The CDR3 reads CASPDRNTGELFF. CDR3 coding DNA: TGTGCCTCTCCGGATAGGAACACCGGGGAGCTGTTTTTT.

The chain is built from TRBV10-3 and TRBJ1-2; TRBD1 is a possible D gene (5 bases). Per the germline V gene, CDR1 is ENHRY and CDR2 is SYGVKD. The CDR3 has 11 residues. V lost 6 bases and J lost 5, with 7 bases in between. The CDR3 region is CAISPGYGYTF. The CDR3 nucleotides read TGTGCCATCAGCCCAGGGTATGGCTACACCTTC.

This clonotype was observed at least ten times. This chain joins TRBV4-2 and TRBJ2-5; 8 bases agree with TRBD2. V shed 4 bases and J 3 bases; nucleotides not matched to a gene: 4. CDR1 is LGHNA and CDR2 is YNFKEQ in the germline V gene. This CDR3 is 14 amino acids long. Written as DNA, the CDR3 is TGTGCCAGCAGCCCTTCGACTAGCGAAGAGACCCAGTACTTC. Amino acid sequence: CASSPSTSEETQYF.

The table lists this clonotype with many counts. This chain connects TRBV20-1 to TRBJ1-5; 7 bases line up with TRBD1. This CDR3 has 17 amino acids. CDR1 and CDR2 from the germline V gene are DFQATT and SNEGSKA (reference sequence). V dropped 6 bases and J dropped 0; count of bases not matched to a gene: 14. CDR3: CSARTGERGHSNQPQHF. In nucleotides, the CDR3 is TGCAGTGCCCGGACAGGTGAGAGGGGGCATAGCAATCAGCCCCAGCATTTT.

In this sample, this clonotype turned up many times. V gene TRBV4-1 combines with J gene TRBJ2-1; 9 bases line up with TRBD1. The CDR3 is 15 amino acids. V gave up 4 bases and J gave up 5 bases; unmatched junction bases: 6. Germline CDR1 is MGHRA and CDR2 is YSYEKL. In nucleotides, the CDR3 is TGCGCCAGCAGCCGAGGACAGGGGCCAAACAATGAGCAGTTCTTC. Protein product: CASSRGQGPNNEQFF.

The chain couples TRBV9 to TRBJ2-1; D remains unclear. The V and J ends lost 2 bases and 7 bases respectively, with 16 bases between them. This CDR3 is built from 15 residues. Looked up from germline, CDR1 is SGDLS and CDR2 is YYNGEE. CDR3 in amino acids: CASSVSGGFGNEQFF. The CDR3 bases are TGTGCCAGCAGCGTGAGTGGCGGTTTTGGAAATGAGCAGTTCTTC.

There are a few counts of this clonotype. The CDR3 bases are TGTGCCAGCAGCCAAGGGGGGCCACAGCGCTACGAGCAGTACTTC. Residues: CASSQGGPQRYEQYF. V is TRBV3-1 and J is TRBJ2-7; a weak D match, TRBD1 (6 bases). Germline assignment: CDR1 LGHDT and CDR2 YNNKEL (reference sequence). The CDR3 extends over 15 amino acids. V lost 1 base to trimming and J lost 3 bases, with 13 bases between them.

The table lists this clonotype with many counts. The V gene is TRBV3-1, the J gene TRBJ2-2, with 11 bases aligning to TRBD2. Germline CDR1 and CDR2: LGHDT and YNNKEL (reference sequence). The V segment lost 3 bases and the J segment 5 bases; nucleotides outside the gene matches: 11. The CDR3 extends over 18 amino acids. The CDR3 sequence: CASSHLGSGRAVTGELFF. DNA for the CDR3: TGTGCCAGCAGCCACTTGGGTAGCGGGAGGGCCGTGACCGGGGAGCTGTTTTTT.

This clonotype was observed at least ten times. The genes are TRBV5-1 and TRBJ2-7; TRBD1 matches at 10 bases. The CDR3 length is 15 residues. V was clipped by 0 bases and J by 7 bases; unmatched bases: 7. Germline V CDR1 and CDR2: SGHRS, YFSETQ. The CDR3: CASSLEGTGVREQYF. As DNA, the CDR3 is TGCGCCAGCAGCTTGGAAGGGACAGGGGTTAGGGAGCAGTACTTC.

By share of the sample, this clonotype is medium-sized. The chain carries TRBV5-1 and TRBJ2-7; 9 bases agree with TRBD1. The V gene's germline CDR1 is SGHRS and CDR2 YFSETQ. The junction had 5 bases not matched to a gene; V was cut back by 4 bases and J by 0 bases. This CDR3 contains 15 residues. Written as DNA, the CDR3 is TGCGCCAGCAGCCCTACAGGGGGCCCCTCCTACGAGCAGTACTTC. Protein sequence: CASSPTGGPSYEQYF.

This clonotype was seen repeatedly, ten times or more. The chain joins TRBV6-1 to TRBJ1-5; D is ambiguous. Germline V gene lookup returns CDR1 MNHNS and CDR2 SASEGT. This CDR3 has 14 residues. V was clipped by 5 bases and J by 5 bases, with 13 bases between them. This chain's CDR3 is CASSLEGNHQPQHF. The CDR3 coding sequence is TGTGCCAGCAGTTTAGAGGGTAATCATCAGCCCCAGCATTTT.

This clonotype has a single count. The chain is built from TRBV5-1 and TRBJ2-7; 9 bases align to TRBD2. CDR1 and CDR2 (germline): SGHRS, YFSETQ. CDR3 length equals 15 residues. Losses at the gene ends were 0 bases for V and 6 bases for J; bases not matched to a gene: 7. Here the CDR3 reads CASSLAVSGSAEQYF. CDR3 DNA: TGCGCCAGCAGCTTGGCGGTTAGCGGGAGTGCCGAGCAGTACTTC.

This clonotype showed up many times. V usage is TRBV18 and J usage is TRBJ2-3, with D uncertain. CDR3 length: 13 amino acids. CDR1 is KGHSH and CDR2 is LQKENI in the germline V gene. V was shortened by 3 bases and J by 5 bases, with 9 bases between the two germline ends. CDR3 bases: TGTGCCAGCTCACCTAACGTGGAAGATACGCAGTATTTT. Translated: CASSPNVEDTQYF.

This chain connects TRBV20-1 to TRBJ2-3; the D gene is possibly TRBD2 (5 bases). The CDR3 extends over 15 amino acids. In germline, CDR1 is DFQATT, CDR2 SNEGSKA (reference sequence). V was cut by 5 bases and J by 0 bases, with 15 bases left in between. CDR3 in DNA: TGCAGTGCTGCCCGAGGGCCCCCTAGCACAGATACGCAGTATTTT. Amino acids: CSAARGPPSTDTQYF.